This section outlines one T cell receptor (beta chain) sequence together with its context. Its antigen remains unidentified. There are no base qualities to consult, and no much larger clone falls within one base. This sample is part of a study of radiotherapy plus CTLA-4 blockade in lung cancer (dated by TCRdb to the late 2010s). With regard to the full study: Among the enrolled patients, about 19% had an objective response, and approximately 33% reached disease control.

In this study, focal radiation therapy paired with CTLA-4 blockade (ipilimumab) was tested in patients who had chemo-refractory metastatic non-small-cell lung cancer. Study-level results and caveats: After treatment with radiotherapy and ipilimumab, TCR clones that originated in tumors expanded in peripheral blood. The strongest predictors of response were reported to be early dynamic shifts in blood T cell clones along with a rise in serum interferon-beta following radiation.

Preparation of the library involved the immunoSEQ multiplex PCR assay. The table comes from immuneACCESS by way of TCRdb, which keeps in-frame sequences with V and J called. Part of the clones is missing from these tables; in studies checked, under half for an unresolved V gene and the rest for unknown reasons. The sample data list approximately 52,000 clones, and around 79% of these were observed just once. The ten largest account for around 2.4% of the sample. The CDR3 runs 17 residues from the cysteine to the phenylalanine. Of the read, only the CDR3 DNA is kept; its 51 bases are in frame from base 1. Based on the germline V gene (reference sequence), the CDR1 and CDR2 sequences are MNHEY and SMNVEV. Trimming takes 3 bases off V and 2 bases off J; junction bases not matched to a gene: 9.

This sequence uses TRBV27 and TRBJ2-2; 7 of the junction bases match TRBD1. The specimen was peripheral blood, collected from a patient treated with radiotherapy plus ipilimumab. The clonotype comes from a human donor with non-small cell lung cancer whose response to radiotherapy plus ipilimumab could not be evaluated. Read as DNA, the sequence is TGTGCCAGCAGTTTTATTCGGACAGGAGAAAACACCGGGGAGCTGTTTTTT. Translation gives CASSFIRTGENTGELFF.